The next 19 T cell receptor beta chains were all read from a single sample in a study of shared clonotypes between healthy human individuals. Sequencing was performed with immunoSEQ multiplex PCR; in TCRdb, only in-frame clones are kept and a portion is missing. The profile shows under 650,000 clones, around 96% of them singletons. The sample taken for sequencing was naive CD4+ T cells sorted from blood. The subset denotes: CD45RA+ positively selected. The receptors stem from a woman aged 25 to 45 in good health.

The CDR3 bases are TGTGCCAGCAGTGGGTCGGAGAAGCGGGAGGCCTACGAGCAGTACTTC. Its translation: CASSGSEKREAYEQYF. The chain recombines TRBV28 with TRBJ2-5; 9 bases agree with TRBD2. The DNA end is a closer match to TRBJ2-7, so the J assignment may be wrong. This CDR3 has 16 amino acids. Germline CDR1 reads MDHEN; CDR2 reads SYDVKM.

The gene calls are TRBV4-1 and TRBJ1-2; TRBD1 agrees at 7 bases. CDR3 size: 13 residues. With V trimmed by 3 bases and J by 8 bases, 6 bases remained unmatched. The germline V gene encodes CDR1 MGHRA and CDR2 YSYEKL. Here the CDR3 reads CASSQTGLGGYTF. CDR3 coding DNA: TGCGCCAGCAGCCAGACAGGGTTGGGAGGCTACACCTTC.

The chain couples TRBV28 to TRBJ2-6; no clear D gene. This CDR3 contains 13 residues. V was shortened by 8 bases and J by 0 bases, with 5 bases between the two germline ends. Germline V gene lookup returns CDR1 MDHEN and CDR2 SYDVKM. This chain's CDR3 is CASALSGANVLTF. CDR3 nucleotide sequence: TGTGCCAGCGCCCTCTCTGGGGCCAACGTCCTGACTTTC.

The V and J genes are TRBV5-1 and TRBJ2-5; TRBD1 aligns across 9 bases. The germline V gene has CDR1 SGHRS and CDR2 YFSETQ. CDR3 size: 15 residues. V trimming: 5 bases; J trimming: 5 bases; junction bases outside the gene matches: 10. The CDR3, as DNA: TGCGCCAGCAGGGCCCTACAGGGGGCGGGGGAGACCCAGTACTTC. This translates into CASRALQGAGETQYF.

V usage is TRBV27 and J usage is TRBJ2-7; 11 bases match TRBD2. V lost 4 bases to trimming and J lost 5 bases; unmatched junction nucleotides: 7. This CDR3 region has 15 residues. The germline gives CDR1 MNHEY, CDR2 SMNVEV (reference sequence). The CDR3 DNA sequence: TGTGCCAGCAGTTGGACCGGGACTAGCGGTAACGAGCAGTACTTC. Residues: CASSWTGTSGNEQYF.

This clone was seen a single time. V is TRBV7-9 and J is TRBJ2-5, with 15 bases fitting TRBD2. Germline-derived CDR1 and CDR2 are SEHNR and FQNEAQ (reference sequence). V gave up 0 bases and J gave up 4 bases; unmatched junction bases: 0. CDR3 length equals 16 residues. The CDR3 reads CASSLAGLAGGETQYF. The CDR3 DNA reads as TGTGCCAGCAGCTTAGCGGGACTAGCGGGAGGAGAGACCCAGTACTTC. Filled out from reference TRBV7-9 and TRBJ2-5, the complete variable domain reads DTGVSQNPRHKITKRGQNVTFRCDPISEHNRLYWYRQTLGQGPEFLTYFQNEAQLEKSRLLSDRFSAERPKGSFSTLEIQRTEQGDSAMYLCASSLAGLAGGETQYFGPGTRLLVL.

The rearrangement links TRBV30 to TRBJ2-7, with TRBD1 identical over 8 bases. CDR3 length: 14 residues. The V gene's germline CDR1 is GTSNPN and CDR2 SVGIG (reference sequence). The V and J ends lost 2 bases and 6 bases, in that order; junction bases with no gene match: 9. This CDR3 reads CAWSIGTGLREQYF. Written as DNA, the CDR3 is TGTGCCTGGAGTATAGGGACAGGCCTTCGCGAGCAGTACTTC.

CDR3 DNA sequence: TGTGCCATCAGTGAATTTCAGACTAGCAATCAGCCCCAGCATTTT. Translation: CAISEFQTSNQPQHF. The gene calls are TRBV10-3 and TRBJ1-5; D gene ambiguous. The germline gives CDR1 ENHRY, CDR2 SYGVKD. This CDR3 has 15 residues. Trimming cost V 3 bases and J 0 bases, with 9 bases left between them.

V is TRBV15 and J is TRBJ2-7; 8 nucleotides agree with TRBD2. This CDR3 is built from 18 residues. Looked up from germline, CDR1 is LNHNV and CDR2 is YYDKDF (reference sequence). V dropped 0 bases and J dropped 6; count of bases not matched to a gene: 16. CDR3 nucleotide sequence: TGTGCCACCAGCAGAGATGGAGTAGCGGGAATCGGAGAGAGCGAGCAGTACTTC. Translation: CATSRDGVAGIGESEQYF. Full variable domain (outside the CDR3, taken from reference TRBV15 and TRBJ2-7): DAMVIQNPRYQVTQFGKPVTLSCSQTLNHNVMYWYQQKSSQAPKLLFHYYDKDFNNEADTPDNFQSRRPNTSFCFLDIRSPGLGDTAMYLCATSRDGVAGIGESEQYFGPGTRLTVT.

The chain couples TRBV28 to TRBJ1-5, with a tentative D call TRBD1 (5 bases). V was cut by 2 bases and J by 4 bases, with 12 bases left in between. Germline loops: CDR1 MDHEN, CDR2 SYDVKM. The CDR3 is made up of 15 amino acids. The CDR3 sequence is CASSLLDSSNQPQHF. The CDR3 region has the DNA TGTGCCAGCAGTTTACTCGACAGTTCAAATCAGCCCCAGCATTTT.

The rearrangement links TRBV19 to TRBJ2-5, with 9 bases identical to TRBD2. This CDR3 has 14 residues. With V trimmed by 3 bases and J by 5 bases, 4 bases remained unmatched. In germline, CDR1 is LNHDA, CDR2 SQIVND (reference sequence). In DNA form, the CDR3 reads TGTGCCAGTAGTATCGGTAGCGGGGGTGAGACCCAGTACTTC. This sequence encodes CASSIGSGGETQYF. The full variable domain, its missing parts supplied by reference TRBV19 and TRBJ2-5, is DGGITQSPKYLFRKEGQNVTLSCEQNLNHDAMYWYRQDPGQGLRLIYYSQIVNDFQKGDIAEGYSVSREKKESFPLTVTSAQKNPTAFYLCASSIGSGGETQYFGPGTRLLVL.

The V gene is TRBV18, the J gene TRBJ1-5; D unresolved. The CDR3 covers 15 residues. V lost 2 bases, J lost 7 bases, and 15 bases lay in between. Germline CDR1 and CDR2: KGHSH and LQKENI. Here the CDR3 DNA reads TGTGCCAGCTCACCAGGGAGCGGCAGTGGGCAGCCCCAGCATTTT. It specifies CASSPGSGSGQPQHF.

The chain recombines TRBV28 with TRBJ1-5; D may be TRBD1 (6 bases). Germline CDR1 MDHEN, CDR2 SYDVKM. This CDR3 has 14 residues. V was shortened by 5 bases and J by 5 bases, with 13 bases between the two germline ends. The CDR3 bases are TGTGCCAGCAGTCCGGGGGCCCGCGATCAGCCCCAGCATTTT. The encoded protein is CASSPGARDQPQHF.

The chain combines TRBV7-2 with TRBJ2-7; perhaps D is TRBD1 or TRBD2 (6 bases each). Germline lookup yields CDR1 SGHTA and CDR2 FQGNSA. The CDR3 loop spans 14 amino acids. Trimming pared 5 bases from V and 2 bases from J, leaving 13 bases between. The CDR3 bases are TGTGCCAGCAGCACCCATGGGGGGCCCTACGAGCAGTACTTC. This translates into CASSTHGGPYEQYF. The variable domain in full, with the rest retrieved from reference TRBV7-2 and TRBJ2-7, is GAGVSQSPSNKVTEKGKDVELRCDPISGHTALYWYRQSLGQGLEFLIYFQGNSAPDKSGLPSDRFSAERTGGSVSTLTIQRTQQEDSAVYLCASSTHGGPYEQYFGPGTRLTVT.

As DNA, the CDR3 is TGTGCCAGCAGCTTAGGCCCCTGGGCCCCGGCTTTCTTT. The encoded protein is CASSLGPWAPAFF. The chain combines TRBV5-6 with TRBJ1-1; D is ambiguous. This CDR3 is built from 13 residues. V shed 2 bases and J shed 11 bases, with 16 bases lying between them. Looked up from germline, CDR1 is SGHDT and CDR2 is YYEEEE.

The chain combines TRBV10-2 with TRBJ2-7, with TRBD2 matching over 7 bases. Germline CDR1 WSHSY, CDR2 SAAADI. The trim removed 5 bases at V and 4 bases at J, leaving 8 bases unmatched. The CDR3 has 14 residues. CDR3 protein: CASSLAGAQYEQYF. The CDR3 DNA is TGCGCCAGCAGTTTGGCGGGAGCCCAGTACGAGCAGTACTTC.

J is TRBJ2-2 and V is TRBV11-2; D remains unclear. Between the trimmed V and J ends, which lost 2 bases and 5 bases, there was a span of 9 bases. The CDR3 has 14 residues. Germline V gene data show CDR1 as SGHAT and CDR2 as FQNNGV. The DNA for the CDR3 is TGTGCCAGCAGCTTAAAGGACCTGACCGGGGAGCTGTTTTTT. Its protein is CASSLKDLTGELFF.

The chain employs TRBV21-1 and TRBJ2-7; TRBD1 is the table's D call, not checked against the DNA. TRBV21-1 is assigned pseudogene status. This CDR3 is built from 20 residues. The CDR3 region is CASSKDENRDRASWNYEQYF. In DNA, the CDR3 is TGTGCCAGCAGCAAAGACGAAAACCGGGACAGGGCCTCGTGGAACTACGAGCAGTACTTC.

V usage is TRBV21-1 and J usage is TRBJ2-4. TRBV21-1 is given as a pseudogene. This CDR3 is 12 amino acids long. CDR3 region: CAWGGPYNIQYF. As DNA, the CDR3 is TGTGCCTGGGGCGGGCCCTACAACATTCAGTACTTC.